These 15 T cell receptor beta chains were sequenced from one sample in a study of T cells and Merkel cell carcinoma outcomes. Measured with immunoSEQ multiplex PCR; TCRdb has only the in-frame clones, and not every one. The profile shows 15,000 to 17,000 clones, 80% to 90% of them singletons. The specimen sequenced was tumor tissue from Merkel cell carcinoma. These receptors came from a human donor with Merkel cell carcinoma.

This chain uses TRBV10-2 with TRBJ1-5; D is uncertain. Germline V gene sequence: CDR1 WSHSY, CDR2 SAAADI. V gave up 4 bases and J gave up 0 bases, with 7 bases separating them. The CDR3 loop spans 14 amino acids. The CDR3, as DNA: TGCGCCAGCAGTGGGGGTATTAGCAATCAGCCCCAGCATTTT. This translates into CASSGGISNQPQHF.

The chain couples TRBV9 to TRBJ2-2; 10 nucleotides line up with TRBD2. This CDR3 contains 16 residues. Losses at the gene ends were 4 bases for V and 3 bases for J; bases not matched to a gene: 6. Germline V CDR1 and CDR2: SGDLS, YYNGEE. The CDR3, as DNA: TGTGCCAGCAGCTCCGGGACTAGCGATTACACCGGGGAGCTGTTTTTT. Protein: CASSSGTSDYTGELFF.

The V call is TRBV12-5, the J call TRBJ1-1; no clear D. The CDR3 is 12 amino acids. Trimming stripped 5 bases from V and 12 bases from J, with 16 bases between. Germline V gene data show CDR1 as LGHNT and CDR2 as FRNRAP. CDR3 sequence: CASGSRASWTFF. For the CDR3, the DNA is TGTGCTAGTGGTAGCCGGGCGTCCTGGACTTTCTTT.

The J gene is TRBJ1-1, the V gene TRBV6-1; D may be TRBD1 (5 bases). Trimming cost V 0 bases and J 4 bases, with 9 bases left between them. Germline-derived CDR1 and CDR2 are MNHNS and SASEGT. This CDR3 is built from 14 residues. The CDR3 loop is CASSEAGGTTEAFF. In DNA, the CDR3 is TGTGCCAGCAGTGAAGCGGGGGGAACCACTGAAGCTTTCTTT.

The genes are TRBV19 and TRBJ1-1; 8 bases line up with TRBD1. CDR1 LNHDA and CDR2 SQIVND come from the germline V gene (reference sequence). V shed 8 bases and J 4 bases; nucleotides not matched to a gene: 9. The CDR3 runs to 14 residues. The CDR3 loop is CASGTRQGLTEAFF. CDR3 nucleotide sequence: TGTGCCAGTGGAACTCGACAGGGGCTCACTGAAGCTTTCTTT.

The chain combines TRBV19 with TRBJ2-1; TRBD2 agrees at 9 bases. The V and J ends lost 3 bases and 1 base, in that order; junction bases with no gene match: 4. This CDR3 spans 16 amino acids. Germline V gene lookup returns CDR1 LNHDA and CDR2 SQIVND (reference sequence). The CDR3 sequence is CASSMIAGGSYNEQFF. CDR3 nucleotides: TGTGCCAGTAGTATGATCGCGGGAGGGTCCTACAATGAGCAGTTCTTC.

As for this clone: The missing conserved phenylalanine or tryptophan at the end of this CDR3 makes a read error likely. The chain recombines TRBV15 with TRBJ1-3; D is unclear. Trimming pared 0 bases from V and 0 bases from J, leaving 6 bases between. Germline lookup yields CDR1 LNHNV and CDR2 YYDKDF (reference sequence). The CDR3 contains 15 residues. CDR3 DNA: TGTGCCACCAGCAGAGATCCGATCTCTGGAAACACCATATATGTT. Amino acid sequence: CATSRDPISGNTIYV.

This clone was seen only once. V and J are TRBV16 and TRBJ1-2, with 8 bases lining up with TRBD1. The V gene end was trimmed by 4 bases and the J gene end by 3 bases; junction bases not matched to a gene: 4. This CDR3 comprises 14 residues. Germline V gene data show CDR1 as KGHSY and CDR2 as FQNENV. The CDR3 DNA reads as TGTGCCAGCAGCCGTGCACAGGGGGACTATGGCTACACCTTC. Its protein product is CASSRAQGDYGYTF.

V usage is TRBV5-6 and J usage is TRBJ2-7, with D possibly matching TRBD1 (5 bases). The V end was cut by 0 bases, the J end by 9 bases, with 13 bases between. Germline CDR1 is SGHDT and CDR2 is YYEEEE. This CDR3 has 13 residues. The CDR3 DNA is TGTGCCAGCAGCTTGGGGCAGGGTATTTGGCAGTACTTC. Translating it yields CASSLGQGIWQYF.

J is TRBJ2-5 and V is TRBV12-5; D tentatively reads TRBD1 or TRBD2 (5 bases each). This CDR3 is built from 16 residues. Germline values: CDR1 LGHNT, CDR2 FRNRAP. Trimming took 2 bases from V and 5 from J, leaving 18 bases between them. The chain's CDR3 is CASGLIWDALDETQYF. As DNA, the CDR3 is TGTGCTAGTGGTTTGATCTGGGACGCTCTTGATGAGACCCAGTACTTC. The full variable domain, completed using reference TRBV12-5 and TRBJ2-5, is DARVTQTPRHKVTEMGQEVTMRCQPILGHNTVFWYRQTMMQGLELLAYFRNRAPLDDSGMPKDRFSAEMPDATLATLKIQPSEPRDSAVYFCASGLIWDALDETQYFGPGTRLLVL.

This chain links TRBV29-1 with TRBJ2-3; 9 bases are shared with TRBD2. There are 15 residues in the CDR3. CDR1 is SQVTM, CDR2 ANQGSEA, per germline. Trimming cost V 3 bases and J 2 bases; bases outside gene matches: 6. CDR3 amino acids: CSVDGLAGNTDTQYF. CDR3 bases: TGCAGCGTTGATGGGCTAGCGGGAAACACAGATACGCAGTATTTT.

In DNA form, the CDR3 reads TGCGCCAGCAGCCAAGTTACGGGGGCGAGGGGGGAAGAGACCCAGTACTTC. This sequence encodes CASSQVTGARGEETQYF. V gene TRBV4-1 combines with J gene TRBJ2-5; the D gene could be TRBD1 or TRBD2 (6 bases each). Germline assignment: CDR1 MGHRA and CDR2 YSYEKL. Trimming took off 1 base at V and 3 bases at J, with 18 bases between the two ends. This CDR3 spans 17 amino acids.

This clone was detected only once. This chain links TRBV29-1 with TRBJ2-7; 11 nucleotides agree with TRBD2. Germline CDR1 reads SQVTM; CDR2 reads ANQGSEA. After removal of 1 base from V and 1 base from J, the junction contained 0 bases not matched to a gene. The CDR3 is 14 amino acids. The CDR3 protein is CSVEVAGGSYEQYF. CDR3 DNA sequence: TGCAGCGTTGAAGTAGCGGGAGGGTCCTACGAGCAGTACTTC.

This chain links TRBV6-1 with TRBJ2-1; 8 bases fit TRBD2. Germline lookup yields CDR1 MNHNS and CDR2 SASEGT. The V gene end was trimmed by 5 bases and the J gene end by 14 bases; junction bases not matched to a gene: 8. This CDR3 is built from 12 residues. CDR3: CASSNILAGEFF. The CDR3 DNA reads TGTGCCAGCAGTAACATCCTAGCGGGTGAGTTCTTC.

This clone was counted once. This sequence joins TRBV27 and TRBJ1-5; D possibly corresponds to TRBD1 (5 bases). Trimming shortened V by 8 bases and J by 2 bases, and 10 bases separated the two germline ends. Germline V gene sequence: CDR1 MNHEY, CDR2 SMNVEV (reference sequence). This CDR3 contains 13 residues. The CDR3: CASALGGNQPQHF. CDR3 coding DNA: TGTGCCAGCGCATTGGGGGGCAATCAGCCCCAGCATTTT.